The sample holds a few counts of the clone carrying this TCR beta chain. What it recognizes is unknown. This entry belongs to a study of identical twins. Each donor (without exception) was a healthy Caucasian. TCRdb independently ran MiXCR on the 5' RACE reads; one entry per CDR3 protein. The table lists some 590,000 distinct CDR3 sequences, around a tenth of them singletons. General study points: Alpha sequences that were out-of-frame and twin-shared showed an excess of low generation probability. Clonotypes of the beta chain that were abundant in cord blood carried fewer insertions (memory repertoires showed none). Modelling underestimated the level of out-of-frame TCR alpha sharing observed in monozygotic twins.

V was pared by 4 bases and J by 0 bases, with 9 bases between. The length of the CDR3 is 14 residues. CDR1 is SNHLY and CDR2 is FYNNEI in the germline V gene. The data were also submitted as part of a second study, on yellow fever vaccine responses in identical twins.

This TCR came from a woman under 30 in good health. The rearrangement joins TRBV2 to TRBJ2-5, with D possibly being TRBD1 (6 bases). The material sequenced was PBMCs. CDR3 sequence: CASSVGAYQETQYF. For the CDR3, the DNA is TGTGCCAGCAGTGTGGGGGCGTACCAAGAGACCCAGTACTTC.